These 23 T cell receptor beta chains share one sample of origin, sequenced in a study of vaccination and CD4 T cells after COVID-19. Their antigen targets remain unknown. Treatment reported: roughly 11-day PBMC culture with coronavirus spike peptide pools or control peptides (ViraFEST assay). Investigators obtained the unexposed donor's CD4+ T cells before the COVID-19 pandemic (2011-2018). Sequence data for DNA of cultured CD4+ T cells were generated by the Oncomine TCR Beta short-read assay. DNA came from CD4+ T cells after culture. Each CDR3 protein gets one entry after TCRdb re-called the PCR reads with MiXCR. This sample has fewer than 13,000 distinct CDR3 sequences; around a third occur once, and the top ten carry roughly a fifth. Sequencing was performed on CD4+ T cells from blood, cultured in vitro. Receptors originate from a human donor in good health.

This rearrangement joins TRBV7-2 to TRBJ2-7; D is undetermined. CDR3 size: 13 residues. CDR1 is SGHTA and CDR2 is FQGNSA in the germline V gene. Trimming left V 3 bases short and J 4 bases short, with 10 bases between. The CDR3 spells CASSLARQYEQYF. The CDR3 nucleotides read TGTGCCAGCAGCTTGGCCCGGCAGTACGAGCAGTACTTC.

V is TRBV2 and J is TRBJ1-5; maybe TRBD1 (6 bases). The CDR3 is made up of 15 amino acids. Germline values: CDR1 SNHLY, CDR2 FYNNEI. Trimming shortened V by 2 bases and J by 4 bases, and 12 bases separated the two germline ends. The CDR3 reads CASSEIQGRNQPQHF. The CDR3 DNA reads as TGTGCCAGCAGTGAAATCCAGGGGCGGAATCAGCCCCAGCATTTT.

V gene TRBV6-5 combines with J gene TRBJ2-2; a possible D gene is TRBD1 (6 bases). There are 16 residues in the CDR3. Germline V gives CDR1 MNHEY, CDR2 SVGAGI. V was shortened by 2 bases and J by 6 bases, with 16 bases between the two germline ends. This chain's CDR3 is CASSYPNRANAGELFF. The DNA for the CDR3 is TGTGCCAGCAGTTACCCTAACAGGGCAAACGCCGGGGAGCTGTTTTTT.

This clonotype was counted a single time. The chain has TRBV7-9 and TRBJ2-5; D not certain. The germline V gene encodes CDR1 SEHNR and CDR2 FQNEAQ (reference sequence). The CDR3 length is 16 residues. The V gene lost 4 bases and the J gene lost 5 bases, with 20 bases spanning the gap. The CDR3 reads CASSSPPGRSRETQYF. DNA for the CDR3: TGTGCCAGCAGCTCCCCCCCCGGTCGTAGCCGGGAGACCCAGTACTTC.

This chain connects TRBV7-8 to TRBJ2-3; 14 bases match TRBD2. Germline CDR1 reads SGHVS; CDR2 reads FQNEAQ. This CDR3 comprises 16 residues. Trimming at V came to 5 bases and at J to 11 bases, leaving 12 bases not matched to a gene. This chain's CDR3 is CASSPGTSGSAFKQYF. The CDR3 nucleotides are TGTGCCAGCAGCCCCGGGACTAGCGGGAGTGCTTTTAAGCAGTATTTT.

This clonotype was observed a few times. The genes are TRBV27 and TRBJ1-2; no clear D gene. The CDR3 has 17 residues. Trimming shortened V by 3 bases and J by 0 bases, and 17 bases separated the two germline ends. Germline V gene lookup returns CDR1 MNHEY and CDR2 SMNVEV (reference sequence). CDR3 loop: CASSFSPSSTANYGYTF. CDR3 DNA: TGTGCCAGCAGTTTCAGCCCGTCCTCAACCGCTAACTATGGCTACACCTTC.

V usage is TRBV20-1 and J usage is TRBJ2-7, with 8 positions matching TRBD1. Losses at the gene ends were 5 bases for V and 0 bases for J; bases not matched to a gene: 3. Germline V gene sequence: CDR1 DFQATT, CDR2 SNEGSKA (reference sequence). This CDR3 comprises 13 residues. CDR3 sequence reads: CSALDRASYEQYF. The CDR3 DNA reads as TGCAGTGCTCTGGACAGGGCCTCCTACGAGCAGTACTTC.

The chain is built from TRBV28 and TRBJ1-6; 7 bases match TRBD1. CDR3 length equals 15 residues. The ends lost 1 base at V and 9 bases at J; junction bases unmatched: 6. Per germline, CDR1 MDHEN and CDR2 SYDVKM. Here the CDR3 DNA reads TGTGCCAGCAGTTTATTAGCTCGGGACAGTTCACCCCTCCACTTT. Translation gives CASSLLARDSSPLHF. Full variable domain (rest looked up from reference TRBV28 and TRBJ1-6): DVKVTQSSRYLVKRTGEKVFLECVQDMDHENMFWYRQDPGLGLRLIYFSYDVKMKEKGDIPEGYSVSREKKERFSLILESASTNQTSMYLCASSLLARDSSPLHFGNGTRLTVT.

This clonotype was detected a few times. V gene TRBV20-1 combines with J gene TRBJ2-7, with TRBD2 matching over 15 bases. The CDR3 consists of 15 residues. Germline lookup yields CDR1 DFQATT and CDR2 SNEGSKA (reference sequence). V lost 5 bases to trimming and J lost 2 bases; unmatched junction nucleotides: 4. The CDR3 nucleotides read TGCAGTGCTTGGACTAGCGGGAGGGCCCCCTACGAGCAGTACTTC. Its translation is CSAWTSGRAPYEQYF.

The CDR3, as DNA: TGTGCCAGCAGTTTTAAACAGGGGCTCGTCGAGCAGTACTTC. It is translated as CASSFKQGLVEQYF. The chain is built from TRBV12-3 or TRBV12-4 and TRBJ2-7, with 7 bases lining up with TRBD1. J gave up 6 bases and V 3 bases, and 8 bases lay outside the gene matches. The CDR3 loop spans 14 amino acids.

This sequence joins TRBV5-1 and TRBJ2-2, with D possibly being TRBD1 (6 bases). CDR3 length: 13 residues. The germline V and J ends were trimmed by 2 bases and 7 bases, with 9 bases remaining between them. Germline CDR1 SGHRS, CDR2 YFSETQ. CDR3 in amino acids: CASSFHRDGELFF. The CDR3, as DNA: TGCGCCAGCAGCTTCCACAGGGACGGGGAGCTGTTTTTT.

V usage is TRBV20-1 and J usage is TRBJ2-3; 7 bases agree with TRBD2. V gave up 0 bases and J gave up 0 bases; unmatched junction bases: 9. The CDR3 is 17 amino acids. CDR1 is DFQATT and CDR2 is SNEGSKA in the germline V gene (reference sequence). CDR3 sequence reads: CSARDTGGSPSTDTQYF. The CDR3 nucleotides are TGCAGTGCTAGAGATACGGGCGGGAGCCCTAGCACAGATACGCAGTATTTT.

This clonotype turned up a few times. Here the CDR3 DNA reads TGTGCCAGCAGTCTAAAGGGACTAGCGGGAGTTCGAAACACCGGGGAGCTGTTTTTT. Protein sequence: CASSLKGLAGVRNTGELFF. V gene TRBV27 combines with J gene TRBJ2-2; TRBD2 aligns across 14 bases. J was trimmed by 2 bases and V by 5 bases; bases with no gene match: 10. This CDR3 has 19 residues. CDR1 is MNHEY and CDR2 is SMNVEV in the germline V gene (reference sequence).

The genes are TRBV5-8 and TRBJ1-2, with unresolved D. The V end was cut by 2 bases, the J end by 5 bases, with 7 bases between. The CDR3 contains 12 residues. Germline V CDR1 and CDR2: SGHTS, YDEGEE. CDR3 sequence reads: CASSFAGYGYTF. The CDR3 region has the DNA TGTGCCAGCAGCTTCGCAGGTTATGGCTACACCTTC. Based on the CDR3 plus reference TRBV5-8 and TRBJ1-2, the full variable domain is EAGVTQSPTHLIKTRGQQATLRCSPISGHTSVYWYQQALGLGLQFLLWYDEGEERNRGNFPPRFSGRQFPNYSSELNVNALELEDSALYLCASSFAGYGYTFGSGTRLTVV.

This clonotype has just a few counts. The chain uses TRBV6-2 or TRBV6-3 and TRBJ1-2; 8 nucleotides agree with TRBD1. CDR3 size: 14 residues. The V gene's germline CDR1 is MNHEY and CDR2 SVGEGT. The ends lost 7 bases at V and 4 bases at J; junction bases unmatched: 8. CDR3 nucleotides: TGTGCCAGCACTGACAGGGGAAGGATCTATGGCTACACCTTC. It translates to CASTDRGRIYGYTF.

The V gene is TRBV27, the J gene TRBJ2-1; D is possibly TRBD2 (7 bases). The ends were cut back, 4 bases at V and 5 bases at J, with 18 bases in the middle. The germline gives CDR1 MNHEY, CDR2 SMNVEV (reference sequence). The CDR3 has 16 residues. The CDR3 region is CASSSPRGGPNNEQFF. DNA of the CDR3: TGTGCCAGCAGTTCCCCCAGGGGAGGGCCTAACAATGAGCAGTTCTTC.

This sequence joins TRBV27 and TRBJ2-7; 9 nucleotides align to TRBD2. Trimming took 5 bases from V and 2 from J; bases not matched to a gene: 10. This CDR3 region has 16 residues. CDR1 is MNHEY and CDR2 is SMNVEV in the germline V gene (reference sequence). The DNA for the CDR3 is TGTGCCAGCAGTCCACTATTAGCGGGAGCCCCCTACGAGCAGTACTTC. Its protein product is CASSPLLAGAPYEQYF.

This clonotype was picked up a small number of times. In DNA, the CDR3 is TGTGCCACAGGGGGCTACACTGAAGCTTTCTTT. It specifies CATGGYTEAFF. This chain links TRBV6-1 with TRBJ1-1; TRBD1 aligns across 8 bases. Germline lookup yields CDR1 MNHNS and CDR2 SASEGT. The CDR3 has 11 amino acids. J gave up 3 bases and V 10 bases, and 1 base lay outside the gene matches.

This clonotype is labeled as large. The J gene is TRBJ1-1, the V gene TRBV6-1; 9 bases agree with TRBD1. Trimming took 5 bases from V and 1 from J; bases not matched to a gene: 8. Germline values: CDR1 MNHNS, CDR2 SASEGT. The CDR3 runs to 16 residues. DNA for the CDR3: TGTGCCAGCAGTACCTCCCCGGGACAGGGGAACACTGAAGCTTTCTTT. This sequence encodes CASSTSPGQGNTEAFF.

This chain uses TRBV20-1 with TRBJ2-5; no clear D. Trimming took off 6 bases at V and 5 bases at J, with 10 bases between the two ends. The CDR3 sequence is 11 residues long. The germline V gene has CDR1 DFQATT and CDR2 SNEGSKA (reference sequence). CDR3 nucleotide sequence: TGCAGTGCACCTTCACGCGAGACCCAGTACTTC. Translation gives CSAPSRETQYF.

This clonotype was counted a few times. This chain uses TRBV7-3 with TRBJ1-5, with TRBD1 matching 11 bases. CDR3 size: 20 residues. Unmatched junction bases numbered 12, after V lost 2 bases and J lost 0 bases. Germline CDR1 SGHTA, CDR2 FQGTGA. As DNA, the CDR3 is TGTGCCAGCAGCTTAGGTTCGGGACAGGGGGTTTTCCTTAGCAATCAGCCCCAGCATTTT. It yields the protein CASSLGSGQGVFLSNQPQHF.

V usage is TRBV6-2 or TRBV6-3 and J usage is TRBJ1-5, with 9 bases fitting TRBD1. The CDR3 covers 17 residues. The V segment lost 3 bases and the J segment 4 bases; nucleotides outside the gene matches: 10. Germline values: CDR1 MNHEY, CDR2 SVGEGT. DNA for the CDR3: TGTGCCAGCAGTTATTCCACAGGGGGCTTGAGAAATCAGCCCCAGCATTTT. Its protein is CASSYSTGGLRNQPQHF.

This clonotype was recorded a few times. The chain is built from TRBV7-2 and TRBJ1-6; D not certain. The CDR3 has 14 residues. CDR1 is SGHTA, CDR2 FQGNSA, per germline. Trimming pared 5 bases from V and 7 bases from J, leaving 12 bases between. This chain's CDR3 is CASSQINRNSPLHF. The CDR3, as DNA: TGTGCCAGCAGCCAGATCAATAGGAATTCACCCCTCCACTTT.